This T cell receptor beta chain was sequenced during a study of T cells in Graves' hyperthyroidism and ophthalmopathy. Looking at the study overall: Peripheral blood collection took place at initial diagnosis, before any treatment.

TCR beta CDR3 region amplification was performed from RNA transcripts. HTBI primers were used for first-round RT-PCR of the TCR CDR3. One entry per CDR3 protein results from TCRdb running MiXCR on the multiplex PCR reads. This sample has fewer than 40,000 distinct CDR3 sequences; around 50% occur once, and the top ten carry roughly 25%. The CDR3 loop spans 12 amino acids. Germline CDR1 reads SGHRS; CDR2 reads YFSETQ. V was pared by 3 bases and J by 8 bases, with 11 bases between. The J gene is TRBJ1-2, the V gene TRBV5-1; D unresolved. The sequence came from a woman in her thirties or forties with Graves' ophthalmopathy. The sequencing sample was made of blood. DNA for the CDR3: TGCGCCAGCAGCTACATCGGGAAGGGCTACACCTTC. This translates into CASSYIGKGYTF.